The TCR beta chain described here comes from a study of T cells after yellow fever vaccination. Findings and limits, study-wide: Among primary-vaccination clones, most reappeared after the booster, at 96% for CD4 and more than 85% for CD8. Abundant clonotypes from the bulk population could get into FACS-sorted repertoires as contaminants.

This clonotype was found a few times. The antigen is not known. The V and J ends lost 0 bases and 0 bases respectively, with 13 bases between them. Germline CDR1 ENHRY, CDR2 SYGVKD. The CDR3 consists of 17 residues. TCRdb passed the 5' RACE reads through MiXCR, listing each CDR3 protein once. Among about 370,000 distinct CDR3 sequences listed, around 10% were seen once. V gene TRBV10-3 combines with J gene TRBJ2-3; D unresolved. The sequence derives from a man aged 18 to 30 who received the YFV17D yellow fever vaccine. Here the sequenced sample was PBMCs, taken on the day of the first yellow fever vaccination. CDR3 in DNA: TGTGCCATCAGTGAGTCGAACGGGCCGGCTAGCACAGATACGCAGTATTTT. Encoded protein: CAISESNGPASTDTQYF.